What follows are 8 T cell receptor beta chains derived from one specimen sequenced in a study of blood T cell repertoires in COVID-19. The protocol was immunoSEQ multiplex PCR, while the TCRdb copy is restricted to in-frame clones and leaves out a portion. The sample shows 90,000 or so clones, 90% to 95% of them seen only once. The sample comprised peripheral blood. Receptors were obtained from a human donor with active COVID-19. The donor label of this sample is uncertain.

The rearrangement uses TRBV3-1 (or the pseudogene TRBV3-2) and TRBJ1-2; possible D gene TRBD1, 5 bases. The CDR3 runs to 14 residues. The germline gives CDR1 LGHDT, CDR2 YNNKEL (reference sequence). V lost 2 bases and J lost 7, with 14 bases in between. CDR3 sequence (DNA): TGTGCCAGCAGCCAAAATGTAAGGGGTGGTGGCTACACCTTC. Protein sequence: CASSQNVRGGGYTF.

This clone was found a few times. The chain joins TRBV7-9 to TRBJ1-1; possibly TRBD1 for D (5 bases). The CDR3 loop spans 13 amino acids. The V end was cut by 6 bases, the J end by 6 bases, with 14 bases between. CDR1 and CDR2 from the germline V gene are SEHNR and FQNEAQ (reference sequence). Written as DNA, the CDR3 is TGTGCCAGCAGTCCCCCTCTGGGGCCTGAAGCTTTCTTT. Amino acid sequence: CASSPPLGPEAFF. The full variable domain, with the rest looked up from reference TRBV7-9 and TRBJ1-1, is DTGVSQNPRHKITKRGQNVTFRCDPISEHNRLYWYRQTLGQGPEFLTYFQNEAQLEKSRLLSDRFSAERPKGSFSTLEIQRTEQGDSAMYLCASSPPLGPEAFFGQGTRLTVV.

This chain connects TRBV12-3 or TRBV12-4 to TRBJ2-7; 7 bases agree with TRBD1. This CDR3 region has 12 residues. V gave up 4 bases and J gave up 12 bases; unmatched junction bases: 9. Here the CDR3 DNA reads TGTGCCAGCAGTTCCGACAGGGTTGGGTTGTACTTC. Its protein product is CASSSDRVGLYF.

The chain uses TRBV3-1 (or the pseudogene TRBV3-2) and TRBJ2-5, with 7 bases matching TRBD2. The CDR3 spans 14 residues. Unmatched junction bases numbered 2, after V lost 1 base and J lost 3 bases. Germline CDR1 reads LGHDT; CDR2 reads YNNKEL (reference sequence). CDR3 amino acids: CASSQGRGKETQYF. The CDR3 DNA reads as TGTGCCAGCAGCCAAGGGCGGGGGAAAGAGACCCAGTACTTC.

This clone was seen only once. J is TRBJ2-2 and V is TRBV7-3, with TRBD2 as a possible D gene (6 bases). The germline V gene encodes CDR1 SGHTA and CDR2 FQGTGA. V lost 1 base and J 5 bases, leaving 14 bases between the germline ends. This CDR3 comprises 16 residues. DNA for the CDR3: TGTGCCAGCAGCTTAATGGGGGGAGTTCCGACCGGGGAGCTGTTTTTT. Amino acid sequence: CASSLMGGVPTGELFF.

The chain employs TRBV4-2 and TRBJ1-2; the D gene is possibly TRBD1 (5 bases). The germline V gene encodes CDR1 LGHNA and CDR2 YNFKEQ. The V gene lost 0 bases and the J gene lost 4 bases, with 12 bases spanning the gap. CDR3 length equals 15 residues. The DNA of the CDR3 is TGTGCCAGCAGCCAAGATAGGAGGGACGGCTATGGCTACACCTTC. Protein product: CASSQDRRDGYGYTF.

V usage is TRBV23-1 and J usage is TRBJ1-4; perhaps TRBD1 as D (6 bases). TRBV23-1 is an ORF, and what it does is uncertain. Trimming took off 2 bases at V and 7 bases at J, with 14 bases between the two ends. This CDR3 is built from 15 residues. For the CDR3, the DNA is TGCGCCAGCAGTCAACCTACAGGGCCTAGTGAAAAACTGTTTTTT. Protein sequence: CASSQPTGPSEKLFF.

The V call is TRBV14, the J call TRBJ2-7, with 8 positions matching TRBD1. The J segment lost 4 bases and the V segment lost 4 bases, leaving 15 bases of the junction unmatched. This CDR3 region has 17 residues. Germline CDR1 reads SGHDN; CDR2 reads FVKESK. The chain's CDR3 is CASSRTGRGRGGYEQYF. The CDR3 nucleotides are TGTGCCAGCAGCCGGACAGGGCGAGGCCGCGGAGGATACGAGCAGTACTTC. Full variable domain (outside the CDR3, taken from reference TRBV14 and TRBJ2-7): EAGVTQFPSHSVIEKGQTVTLRCDPISGHDNLYWYRRVMGKEIKFLLHFVKESKQDESGMPNNRFLAERTGGTYSTLKVQPAELEDSGVYFCASSRTGRGRGGYEQYFGPGTRLTVT.